The 25 T cell receptor beta chains below come from one sample, sequenced in a study of T cell repertoires in cytomegalovirus infection. No antigen has been assigned to these receptors. TCRdb recomputed calls from the reads with MiXCR, one row per CDR3 protein. The table shows 350,000 to 400,000 distinct CDR3 sequences, with about 35% occurring only once. Sequencing used cultured PBMCs, obtained from culture after CMV antigen stimulation. These receptors were collected from a human donor in good health (CMV status not recorded). Some clones in this sample may be carry-over from other donors' samples.

The chain carries TRBV6-4 and TRBJ1-4; tentative D call: TRBD1 (6 bases). Trimming took 11 bases from V and 3 from J, leaving 19 bases between them. The CDR3 runs to 15 residues. Looked up from germline, CDR1 is MRHNA and CDR2 is SNTAGT. CDR3 loop: CAGMGAAWPNEKLFF. In DNA form, the CDR3 reads TGTGCCGGCATGGGGGCGGCTTGGCCTAATGAAAAACTGTTTTTT.

This clonotype was seen more than once but under ten times. The genes are TRBV5-1 and TRBJ2-7; possibly TRBD2 for D (5 bases). The V and J ends lost 1 base and 3 bases respectively, with 8 bases between them. The CDR3 covers 13 residues. The germline V gene has CDR1 SGHRS and CDR2 YFSETQ. The CDR3 loop reads CASSLLGNYEQYF. Here the CDR3 DNA reads TGCGCCAGCAGCTTGCTCGGGAACTACGAGCAGTACTTC.

The chain employs TRBV4-1 and TRBJ2-1; the D gene is possibly TRBD2 (8 bases). Germline CDR1 and CDR2: MGHRA and YSYEKL. Trimming took 0 bases from V and 8 from J, leaving 17 bases between them. The CDR3 length is 16 residues. The CDR3 sequence is CASSQDPGGGYYEQFF. For the CDR3, the DNA is TGCGCCAGCAGCCAAGATCCGGGAGGGGGCTATTATGAGCAGTTCTTC.

V gene TRBV28 combines with J gene TRBJ1-4; a weak D match, TRBD1 (6 bases). CDR3 length equals 18 residues. Trimming pared 5 bases from V and 3 bases from J, leaving 22 bases between. Germline assignment: CDR1 MDHEN and CDR2 SYDVKM. CDR3 DNA sequence: TGTGCCAGCAGTCCCATGGCGGGGGCGAGGCCATCTAATGAAAAACTGTTTTTT. Its protein product is CASSPMAGARPSNEKLFF.

This chain joins TRBV4-3 and TRBJ2-1, with D possibly being TRBD2 (6 bases). From germline, CDR1 is LGHNA and CDR2 YSLEER. Trimming took 3 bases from V and 10 from J, leaving 13 bases between them. CDR3 length equals 13 residues. The CDR3 here is CASSQEGTEEQFF. The CDR3 coding sequence is TGCGCCAGCAGCCAGGAGGGCACAGAAGAGCAGTTCTTC.

The chain has TRBV6-5 and TRBJ2-2; TRBD2 aligns across 9 bases. This CDR3 region has 17 residues. The germline V gene encodes CDR1 MNHEY and CDR2 SVGAGI. The J segment lost 4 bases and the V segment lost 3 bases, leaving 9 bases of the junction unmatched. The CDR3 DNA sequence: TGTGCCAGCAGTTATCAGATTACTAGCGGGTCCACCGGGGAGCTGTTTTTT. As protein: CASSYQITSGSTGELFF.

This rearrangement joins TRBV4-3 to TRBJ2-3, with 9 bases aligning to TRBD2. The length of the CDR3 is 15 residues. Germline trimming cut 4 bases from V and 4 bases from J; bases unmatched to any gene: 6. Germline V gene sequence: CDR1 LGHNA, CDR2 YSLEER. This chain's CDR3 is CASSPQTSGPDTQYF. In DNA form, the CDR3 reads TGCGCCAGCAGCCCCCAGACTAGCGGTCCAGATACGCAGTATTTT.

The gene calls are TRBV11-2 and TRBJ2-3; D remains unclear. Germline assignment: CDR1 SGHAT and CDR2 FQNNGV. There are 12 residues in the CDR3. V lost 1 base and J 10 bases, leaving 9 bases between the germline ends. The CDR3 spells CASSLVPDAQYF. As DNA, the CDR3 is TGTGCCAGCAGCTTAGTACCGGATGCGCAGTATTTT.

This chain joins TRBV28 and TRBJ2-7; D gene uncertain. The CDR3 sequence is 14 residues long. Germline V lookup: CDR1 MDHEN, CDR2 SYDVKM. The V and J ends lost 1 base and 0 bases respectively, with 7 bases between them. The CDR3 nucleotides read TGTGCCAGCAGTTTATCACACAGCTCCTACGAGCAGTACTTC. Amino acids: CASSLSHSSYEQYF.

The rearrangement uses TRBV20-1 and TRBJ2-3, with TRBD1 matching 8 bases. The junction had 6 bases not matched to a gene; V was cut back by 6 bases and J by 1 base. The V gene's germline CDR1 is DFQATT and CDR2 SNEGSKA (reference sequence). The CDR3 is 14 amino acids. CDR3 protein: CSAGETGGTDTQYF. The CDR3 region has the DNA TGCAGTGCGGGGGAGACAGGGGGCACAGATACGCAGTATTTT.

V and J are TRBV5-1 and TRBJ1-1; D not resolved. CDR1 is SGHRS and CDR2 is YFSETQ in the germline V gene. The ends were cut back, 2 bases at V and 5 bases at J, with 10 bases in the middle. The CDR3 length is 13 residues. The CDR3 DNA is TGCGCCAGCAGCTTCCAAGATAGAACTGAAGCTTTCTTT. Translation: CASSFQDRTEAFF. Variable domain in full (rest from reference TRBV5-1 and TRBJ1-1): KAGVTQTPRYLIKTRGQQVTLSCSPISGHRSVSWYQQTPGQGLQFLFEYFSETQRNKGNFPGRFSGRQFSNSRSEMNVSTLELGDSALYLCASSFQDRTEAFFGQGTRLTVV.

The sample holds many counts of this clonotype. This rearrangement joins TRBV7-2 to TRBJ2-6; D unclear. Germline V gene data show CDR1 as SGHTA and CDR2 as FQGNSA. Trimming stripped 1 base from V and 0 bases from J, with 4 bases between. The CDR3 spans 15 residues. The CDR3 spells CASSLVGSGANVLTF. The CDR3, as DNA: TGTGCCAGCAGCTTAGTAGGCTCTGGGGCCAACGTCCTGACTTTC.

The rearrangement uses TRBV7-6 and TRBJ2-7; TRBD1 agrees at 10 bases. The germline gives CDR1 SGHVS, CDR2 FNYEAQ. The length of the CDR3 is 14 residues. V was clipped by 5 bases and J by 5 bases; unmatched bases: 6. The CDR3 bases are TGTGCCAGCAGCCATGCCGGACAGGGGGACGAGCAGTACTTC. Its translation is CASSHAGQGDEQYF.

The chain couples TRBV24-1 to TRBJ2-5; D is ambiguous. CDR1 is KGHDR and CDR2 is SFDVKD in the germline V gene. CDR3 length: 13 amino acids. V was shortened by 3 bases and J by 4 bases, with 8 bases between the two germline ends. The CDR3 is CATSDPVIETQYF. The DNA of the CDR3 is TGTGCCACCAGTGATCCGGTAATAGAGACCCAGTACTTC.

V and J are TRBV5-4 and TRBJ2-1; D not resolved. V lost 1 base and J lost 9, with 8 bases in between. This CDR3 has 12 amino acids. The germline CDR1 and CDR2 sequences are SGHNT and YYREEE (reference sequence). The CDR3 loop reads CASSLSRGEQFF. The CDR3 DNA reads TGTGCCAGCAGCTTGTCACGCGGTGAGCAGTTCTTC.

V gene TRBV19 combines with J gene TRBJ2-1, with TRBD2 matching 14 bases. Per the germline V gene, CDR1 is LNHDA and CDR2 is SQIVND (reference sequence). After removal of 1 base from V and 3 bases from J, the junction contained 2 bases not matched to a gene. The CDR3 consists of 17 residues. Here the CDR3 DNA reads TGTGCCAGTAGTATAGTGGGACTAGCGGGAGTCTACAATGAGCAGTTCTTC. This codes for CASSIVGLAGVYNEQFF.

The chain links TRBV4-1 to TRBJ2-6; D is uncertain. CDR1 is MGHRA, CDR2 YSYEKL, per germline. V was clipped by 0 bases and J by 0 bases, with 6 bases between them. CDR3 length: 16 residues. CDR3 loop: CASSQDGDSGANVLTF. The CDR3 DNA follows: TGCGCCAGCAGCCAAGACGGAGACTCTGGGGCCAACGTCCTGACTTTC.

The chain has TRBV28 and TRBJ1-1; D is uncertain. Per germline, CDR1 MDHEN and CDR2 SYDVKM. This CDR3 is built from 14 residues. V was clipped by 6 bases and J by 1 base, with 12 bases between them. The CDR3 region has the DNA TGTGCCAGCAGCCTGCTTACAGAGAACACTGAAGCTTTCTTT. Residues: CASSLLTENTEAFF.

This chain links TRBV19 with TRBJ2-6; no firm D call. The V end lost 3 bases, the J end lost 0 bases, and 3 bases lay between the germline ends. Germline loops: CDR1 LNHDA, CDR2 SQIVND (reference sequence). CDR3 size: 14 residues. The CDR3, as DNA: TGTGCCAGTAGTATCGACTCTGGGGCCAACGTCCTGACTTTC. It yields the protein CASSIDSGANVLTF.

This clonotype has at least ten counts. The genes are TRBV6-2 or TRBV6-3 and TRBJ2-1, with 10 bases fitting TRBD1. Germline V lookup: CDR1 MNHEY, CDR2 SVGEGT. Trimming removed 6 bases from V and 14 bases from J; junction bases left unmatched: 4. This CDR3 is 11 amino acids long. The CDR3 protein is CASSPGTGEFF. The CDR3 nucleotides read TGTGCCAGCAGCCCCGGGACAGGGGAGTTCTTC.

This clonotype occurred a few times. This chain joins TRBV12-5 and TRBJ2-1; 7 nucleotides line up with TRBD1. This CDR3 is built from 15 residues. Germline assignment: CDR1 LGHNT and CDR2 FRNRAP. Trimming removed 3 bases from V and 2 bases from J; junction bases left unmatched: 4. The DNA for the CDR3 is TGTGCTAGTGGTTTATCCGGGACAGCCTACAATGAGCAGTTCTTC. Encoded protein: CASGLSGTAYNEQFF.

This clonotype was found many times. The chain couples TRBV7-2 to TRBJ1-1, with D unresolved. The CDR3 length is 12 residues. Germline loops: CDR1 SGHTA, CDR2 FQGNSA. Trimming left V 5 bases short and J 5 bases short, with 9 bases between. The CDR3 bases are TGTGCCAGCAGCCCGTTTGGGACTGAAGCTTTCTTT. Residues: CASSPFGTEAFF.

This clonotype was seen more than once but under ten times. CDR3 DNA sequence: TGTGCCAGCTCACCAGGACAGGGGGCGATTGAAGCTTTCTTT. Translating gives CASSPGQGAIEAFF. The V gene is TRBV18, the J gene TRBJ1-1; 11 nucleotides match TRBD1. Germline values: CDR1 KGHSH, CDR2 LQKENI. CDR3 length: 14 residues. J lost 7 bases, V lost 2 bases, and 3 bases had no gene match.

The chain recombines TRBV28 with TRBJ1-1; TRBD1 is a possible D gene (6 bases). The CDR3 is 16 residues long. V lost 0 bases and J 1 base, leaving 12 bases between the germline ends. Looked up from germline, CDR1 is MDHEN and CDR2 is SYDVKM. The DNA for the CDR3 is TGTGCCAGCAGTTTATGGAGCCAGGGGCAGAACACTGAAGCTTTCTTT. It codes for CASSLWSQGQNTEAFF.

Here the CDR3 reads CASRGLAGVGKQYF. The CDR3 DNA follows: TGTGCCAGTAGAGGACTAGCGGGAGTGGGGAAGCAGTACTTC. The chain uses TRBV12-3 or TRBV12-4 and TRBJ2-7, with 13 bases matching TRBD2. The CDR3 covers 14 residues. After removal of 9 bases from V and 8 bases from J, the junction contained 10 bases not matched to a gene.